The 31 T cell receptor beta chains listed next were all sequenced from one sample in a study of control samples from healthy donors and cancer patients. Sequencing used immunoSEQ multiplex PCR; TCRdb keeps in-frame clones, though not all of them. The repertoire includes more than 25,000 clones, 91% of them detected once, and approximately 12% sits in the top ten. The source material was PBMCs. The source is a man aged 45-65 years with lung cancer.

The J gene is TRBJ2-1, the V gene TRBV11-2; maybe TRBD1 (6 bases). Germline CDR1 SGHAT, CDR2 FQNNGV. This CDR3 comprises 15 residues. The V gene lost 6 bases and the J gene lost 2 bases, with 14 bases spanning the gap. The CDR3 bases are TGTGCCAGCAGGGAAGGGACAAGCACCTACAATGAGCAGTTCTTC. It yields the protein CASREGTSTYNEQFF.

The J gene is TRBJ2-1, the V gene TRBV10-3; the D gene is possibly TRBD2 (5 bases). CDR3 size: 13 residues. Trimming removed 4 bases from V and 8 bases from J, with 12 bases in between. Germline loops: CDR1 ENHRY, CDR2 SYGVKD. The CDR3 coding sequence is TGTGCCATCAGTGCCGGGATAGTCGATGAGCAGTTCTTC. This sequence encodes CAISAGIVDEQFF.

V is TRBV29-1 and J is TRBJ2-7; TRBD1 aligns across 7 bases. The CDR3 has 13 residues. The V gene end was trimmed by 3 bases and the J gene end by 0 bases; junction bases not matched to a gene: 2. The germline CDR1 and CDR2 sequences are SQVTM and ANQGSEA. CDR3 in amino acids: CSVDGTDSYEQYF. CDR3 in DNA: TGCAGCGTTGATGGGACAGACTCCTACGAGCAGTACTTC.

This chain uses TRBV4-3 with TRBJ1-2; D call uncertain. CDR1 and CDR2 from the germline V gene are LGHNA and YSLEER. The CDR3 is made up of 16 amino acids. V was cut by 0 bases and J by 3 bases, with 14 bases left in between. The CDR3 reads CASSQDSGIGDYGYTF. The DNA of the CDR3 is TGCGCCAGCAGCCAAGATTCGGGGATTGGGGACTATGGCTACACCTTC.

The chain has TRBV24-1 and TRBJ1-5; D is unresolved. The length of the CDR3 is 13 residues. V shed 5 bases and J shed 1 base, with 5 bases lying between them. Germline V gene sequence: CDR1 KGHDR, CDR2 SFDVKD. The CDR3 DNA reads TGTGCCACCAGTGCGTACAGCAATCAGCCCCAGCATTTT. Amino acids: CATSAYSNQPQHF.

The V and J genes are TRBV12-5 and TRBJ2-3; D remains ambiguous. Germline values: CDR1 LGHNT, CDR2 FRNRAP. This CDR3 spans 14 amino acids. V was pared by 2 bases and J by 0 bases, with 6 bases between. The CDR3 spells CASGLHRSTDTQYF. DNA of the CDR3: TGTGCTAGTGGTTTGCACCGAAGCACAGATACGCAGTATTTT.

The chain uses TRBV5-1 and TRBJ2-1, with a weak D call TRBD2 (5 bases). CDR1 and CDR2 (germline): SGHRS, YFSETQ. CDR3 length: 15 amino acids. Trimming stripped 1 base from V and 5 bases from J, with 13 bases between. As DNA, the CDR3 is TGCGCCAGCAGCTTGCCCAGCGGCCCCAACAATGAGCAGTTCTTC. This translates into CASSLPSGPNNEQFF.

The gene calls are TRBV29-1 and TRBJ1-2; 7 bases match TRBD1. The CDR3 is 14 amino acids. Germline CDR1 reads SQVTM; CDR2 reads ANQGSEA. With 0 bases clipped from V and 7 bases from J, the junction kept 8 bases outside the gene matches. The CDR3 region is CSVEDIQGSSGYTF. As DNA, the CDR3 is TGCAGCGTTGAAGATATACAGGGGAGTAGTGGCTACACCTTC. Full variable domain (missing parts from reference TRBV29-1 and TRBJ1-2): SAVISQKPSRDICQRGTSLTIQCQVDSQVTMMFWYRQQPGQSLTLIATANQGSEATYESGFVIDKFPISRPNLTFSTLTVSNMSPEDSSIYLCSVEDIQGSSGYTFGSGTRLTVV.

This chain joins TRBV20-1 and TRBJ2-1; no definite D call. Per germline, CDR1 DFQATT and CDR2 SNEGSKA (reference sequence). Trimming stripped 4 bases from V and 4 bases from J, with 2 bases between. This CDR3 region has 10 residues. The CDR3 DNA sequence: TGCAGTGCTATTTACAATGAGCAGTTCTTC. As protein: CSAIYNEQFF.

V usage is TRBV9 and J usage is TRBJ2-1; D perhaps matches TRBD2 (6 bases). The V gene lost 0 bases and the J gene lost 0 bases, with 13 bases spanning the gap. The CDR3 runs to 17 residues. Germline CDR1 SGDLS, CDR2 YYNGEE. The CDR3 here is CASSVEAGSSSYNEQFF. The CDR3 DNA reads TGTGCCAGCAGCGTAGAGGCGGGGTCGAGCTCCTACAATGAGCAGTTCTTC.

The V gene is TRBV3-1 (or the pseudogene TRBV3-2), the J gene TRBJ2-7, with 11 bases lining up with TRBD2. The CDR3 runs 14 residues. Germline V gives CDR1 LGHDT, CDR2 YNNKEL (reference sequence). V dropped 4 bases and J dropped 4; count of bases not matched to a gene: 3. The CDR3 spells CASSLSSGGYEQYF. The DNA of the CDR3 is TGTGCCAGCAGCCTGTCTAGCGGGGGGTACGAGCAGTACTTC.

V gene TRBV11-1 combines with J gene TRBJ1-1; TRBD1 matches 8 bases. The germline CDR1 and CDR2 sequences are SGHAT and FQDESV (reference sequence). CDR3 length: 14 amino acids. After removal of 0 bases from V and 5 bases from J, the junction contained 2 bases not matched to a gene. The CDR3, as DNA: TGTGCCAGCAGCTTAGCGGGACAGGAGACTGAAGCTTTCTTT. Amino acid sequence: CASSLAGQETEAFF.

V usage is TRBV3-1 (or the pseudogene TRBV3-2) and J usage is TRBJ1-2; 7 bases agree with TRBD1. J lost 6 bases, V lost 6 bases, and 7 bases had no gene match. Germline lookup yields CDR1 LGHDT and CDR2 YNNKEL (reference sequence). The CDR3 length is 13 residues. CDR3 residues: CASRRQGGDGYTF. CDR3 bases: TGTGCCAGCAGGCGACAGGGTGGGGATGGCTACACCTTC.

The chain links TRBV30 to TRBJ2-7; D gene ambiguous. CDR3 size: 12 residues. The ends were cut back, 3 bases at V and 6 bases at J, with 12 bases in the middle. Germline V gene lookup returns CDR1 GTSNPN and CDR2 SVGIG (reference sequence). This chain's CDR3 is CAWSAQRPEQYF. Here the CDR3 DNA reads TGTGCCTGGAGCGCGCAGCGTCCCGAGCAGTACTTC.

This clone was seen only once. The CDR3 coding sequence is TGTGCCAGCAGCCTCCAGGCCAATGAGCAGTTCTTC. Its translation is CASSLQANEQFF. The chain carries TRBV3-1 (or the pseudogene TRBV3-2) and TRBJ2-1; D gene ambiguous. The germline V gene has CDR1 LGHDT and CDR2 YNNKEL (reference sequence). V lost 4 bases and J 6 bases, leaving 7 bases between the germline ends. This CDR3 has 12 amino acids.

The rearrangement uses TRBV2 and TRBJ2-2, with TRBD2 matching 10 bases. The CDR3 is made up of 16 amino acids. Trimming cost V 5 bases and J 7 bases; bases outside gene matches: 10. Germline V lookup: CDR1 SNHLY, CDR2 FYNNEI. The CDR3 sequence: CASSPTSGEKGGELFF. The CDR3 DNA reads TGTGCCAGCAGTCCTACTAGCGGGGAAAAGGGCGGGGAGCTGTTTTTT.

The chain employs TRBV19 and TRBJ1-3; TRBD1 is a possible D gene (5 bases). The germline CDR1 and CDR2 sequences are LNHDA and SQIVND (reference sequence). The V end lost 3 bases, the J end lost 0 bases, and 12 bases lay between the germline ends. This CDR3 spans 16 amino acids. CDR3 sequence reads: CASSMEDSNSGNTIYF. The CDR3 coding sequence is TGTGCCAGTAGTATGGAAGACAGTAACTCTGGAAACACCATATATTTT.

V usage is TRBV19 and J usage is TRBJ1-1; the D is unclear. CDR3 size: 12 residues. Germline V gene sequence: CDR1 LNHDA, CDR2 SQIVND (reference sequence). V lost 4 bases and J lost 1, with 4 bases in between. The CDR3 DNA is TGTGCCAGTAGTACTAAGAACACTGAAGCTTTCTTT. Amino acid sequence: CASSTKNTEAFF.

The chain joins TRBV20-1 to TRBJ2-1; D might be TRBD2 (5 bases). V was cut by 6 bases and J by 6 bases, with 9 bases left in between. The CDR3 runs to 11 residues. Germline CDR1 reads DFQATT; CDR2 reads SNEGSKA (reference sequence). This chain's CDR3 is CSADGLNEQFF. CDR3 sequence (DNA): TGCAGTGCGGACGGACTCAATGAGCAGTTCTTC.

The rearrangement joins TRBV5-4 to TRBJ2-7, with no clear D. The CDR3 loop spans 14 amino acids. Trimming left V 2 bases short and J 5 bases short, with 14 bases between. The V gene's germline CDR1 is SGHNT and CDR2 YYREEE (reference sequence). The CDR3 loop reads CASSFALGRNEQYF. The CDR3, as DNA: TGTGCCAGCAGCTTTGCTCTTGGTAGGAACGAGCAGTACTTC.

The chain combines TRBV7-6 with TRBJ2-3; 8 bases align to TRBD2. The length of the CDR3 is 18 residues. V lost 5 bases to trimming and J lost 3 bases; unmatched junction nucleotides: 16. Germline V gives CDR1 SGHVS, CDR2 FNYEAQ. This CDR3 is CASSPIILDSGVTDTQYF. The CDR3 coding sequence is TGTGCCAGCAGCCCCATCATTTTGGATAGCGGGGTAACAGATACGCAGTATTTT. The full variable domain, in which reference TRBV7-6 and TRBJ2-3 provide the parts outside the CDR3, is GAGVSQSPRYKVTKRGQDVALRCDPISGHVSLYWYRQALGQGPEFLTYFNYEAQQDKSGLPNDRFSAERPEGSISTLTIQRTEQRDSAMYRCASSPIILDSGVTDTQYFGPGTRLTVL.

The V call is TRBV7-3, the J call TRBJ1-2; 7 bases fit TRBD1. The length of the CDR3 is 13 residues. Per germline, CDR1 SGHTA and CDR2 FQGTGA. Trimming took 6 bases from V and 2 from J; bases not matched to a gene: 3. The CDR3 spells CASSLQGNYGYTF. The DNA for the CDR3 is TGTGCCAGCAGTTTACAGGGGAACTATGGCTACACCTTC.

The gene calls are TRBV11-2 and TRBJ1-1; tentatively, D is TRBD1 (5 bases). V lost 0 bases and J 10 bases, leaving 12 bases between the germline ends. In germline, CDR1 is SGHAT, CDR2 FQNNGV. This CDR3 region has 13 residues. The CDR3 coding sequence is TGTGCCAGCAGCTTAGAGGGGGGAGCAGGAGCTTTCTTT. Translating it yields CASSLEGGAGAFF.

This clone has more than one count but fewer than ten. V is TRBV7-9 and J is TRBJ2-3; D may correspond to TRBD1 or TRBD2 (5 bases each). Germline CDR1 and CDR2: SEHNR and FQNEAQ (reference sequence). V gave up 5 bases and J gave up 2 bases, with 14 bases separating them. The CDR3 has 15 residues. The CDR3 bases are TGTGCCAGCAGCCCCGGGACCGCCAACACAGATACGCAGTATTTT. This translates into CASSPGTANTDTQYF. The full variable domain, in which reference TRBV7-9 and TRBJ2-3 provide the parts outside the CDR3, is DTGVSQNPRHKITKRGQNVTFRCDPISEHNRLYWYRQTLGQGPEFLTYFQNEAQLEKSRLLSDRFSAERPKGSFSTLEIQRTEQGDSAMYLCASSPGTANTDTQYFGPGTRLTVL.

The V and J genes are TRBV2 and TRBJ1-2; a possible D gene is TRBD1 (5 bases). Trimming removed 5 bases from V and 8 bases from J, with 15 bases in between. Germline V gene sequence: CDR1 SNHLY, CDR2 FYNNEI. This CDR3 has 13 amino acids. The CDR3 reads CASSLGPEIGYTF. For the CDR3, the DNA is TGTGCCAGCAGTCTGGGACCGGAGATCGGCTACACCTTC.

Here the CDR3 reads CASSYVDRPYEQYF. CDR3 coding DNA: TGTGCCAGCAGTTACGTAGACCGTCCCTACGAGCAGTACTTC. This chain connects TRBV6-2 or TRBV6-3 to TRBJ2-7; no clear D. CDR3 length equals 14 residues. The V and J ends lost 2 bases and 2 bases respectively, with 10 bases between them. CDR1 MNHEY and CDR2 SVGEGT come from the germline V gene.

The genes are TRBV27 and TRBJ1-4; D is undetermined. CDR3 length: 16 residues. V gave up 4 bases and J gave up 6 bases, with 18 bases separating them. Germline values: CDR1 MNHEY, CDR2 SMNVEV (reference sequence). CDR3: CASSSRPAGNDEKLFF. The CDR3 DNA follows: TGTGCCAGCAGTTCACGACCCGCGGGCAATGATGAAAAACTGTTTTTT.

The chain couples TRBV5-6 to TRBJ2-1; a weak D match, TRBD2 (6 bases). V lost 4 bases and J 4 bases, leaving 18 bases between the germline ends. The CDR3 is 16 residues long. Germline values: CDR1 SGHDT, CDR2 YYEEEE. Here the CDR3 reads CASSEWRTSTYNEQFF. The CDR3 DNA is TGTGCCAGCAGCGAGTGGAGAACTAGCACATACAATGAGCAGTTCTTC.

The chain joins TRBV2 to TRBJ2-3; a possible D gene is TRBD1 (6 bases). This CDR3 spans 14 amino acids. V dropped 5 bases and J dropped 2 bases, with 11 bases sitting between them. CDR1 and CDR2 (germline): SNHLY, FYNNEI. The CDR3 here is CASSPQGYTDTQYF. The CDR3 coding sequence is TGTGCCAGCAGTCCACAGGGTTACACAGATACGCAGTATTTT.

V usage is TRBV7-2 and J usage is TRBJ2-5; TRBD1 matches 7 bases. The CDR3 loop spans 17 amino acids. Germline values: CDR1 SGHTA, CDR2 FQGNSA. The junction had 12 bases not matched to a gene; V was cut back by 1 base and J by 4 bases. The CDR3 is CASSLGFGTAFGETQYF. CDR3 DNA: TGTGCCAGCAGCTTAGGGTTTGGGACAGCCTTTGGAGAGACCCAGTACTTC.

This sequence joins TRBV5-1 and TRBJ1-2; the match to TRBD1 covers 8 bases. The CDR3 is made up of 15 amino acids. Germline CDR1 is SGHRS and CDR2 is YFSETQ. The V and J ends lost 3 bases and 4 bases, in that order; junction bases with no gene match: 8. DNA for the CDR3: TGCGCCAGCAGCTGGACGGGACAGGCTACCTATGGCTACACCTTC. Amino acid sequence: CASSWTGQATYGYTF.